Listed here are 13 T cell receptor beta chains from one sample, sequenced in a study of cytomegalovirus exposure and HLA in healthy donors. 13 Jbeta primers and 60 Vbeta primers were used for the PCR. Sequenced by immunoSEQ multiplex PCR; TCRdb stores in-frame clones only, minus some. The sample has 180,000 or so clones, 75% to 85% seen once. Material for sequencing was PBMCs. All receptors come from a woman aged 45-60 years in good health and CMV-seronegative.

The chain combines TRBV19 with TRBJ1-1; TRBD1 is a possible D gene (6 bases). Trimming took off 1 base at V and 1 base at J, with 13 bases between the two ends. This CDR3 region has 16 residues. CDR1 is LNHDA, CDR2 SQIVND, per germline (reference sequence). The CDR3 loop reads CASSIGAGGRNTEAFF. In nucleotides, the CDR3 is TGTGCCAGTAGTATAGGAGCGGGGGGCAGGAACACTGAAGCTTTCTTT.

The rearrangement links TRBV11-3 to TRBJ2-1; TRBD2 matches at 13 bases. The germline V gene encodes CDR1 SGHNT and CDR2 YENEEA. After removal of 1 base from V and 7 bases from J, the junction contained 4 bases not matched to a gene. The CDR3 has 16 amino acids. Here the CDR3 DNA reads TGTGCCAGCAGCTTAGGAGGGACTAGCGGGAAGAATGAGCAGTTCTTC. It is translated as CASSLGGTSGKNEQFF. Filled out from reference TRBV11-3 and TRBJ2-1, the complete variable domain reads EAGVVQSPRYKIIEKKQPVAFWCNPISGHNTLYWYLQNLGQGPELLIRYENEEAVDDSQLPKDRFSAERLKGVDSTLKIQPAELGDSAVYLCASSLGGTSGKNEQFFGPGTRLTVL.

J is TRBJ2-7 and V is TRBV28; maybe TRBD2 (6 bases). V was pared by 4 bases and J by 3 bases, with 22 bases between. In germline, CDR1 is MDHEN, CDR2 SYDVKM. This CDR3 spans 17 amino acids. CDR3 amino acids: CASSYKGTARGFYEQYF. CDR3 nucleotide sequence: TGTGCCAGCAGTTACAAGGGGACTGCCCGAGGTTTCTACGAGCAGTACTTC. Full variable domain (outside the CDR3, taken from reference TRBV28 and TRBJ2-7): DVKVTQSSRYLVKRTGEKVFLECVQDMDHENMFWYRQDPGLGLRLIYFSYDVKMKEKGDIPEGYSVSREKKERFSLILESASTNQTSMYLCASSYKGTARGFYEQYFGPGTRLTVT.

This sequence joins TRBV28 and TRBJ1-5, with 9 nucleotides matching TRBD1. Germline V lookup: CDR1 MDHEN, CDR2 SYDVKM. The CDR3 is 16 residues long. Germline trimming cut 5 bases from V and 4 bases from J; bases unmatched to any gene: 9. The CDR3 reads CASSTQQGAGNQPQHF. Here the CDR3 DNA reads TGTGCCAGCAGTACACAACAGGGGGCGGGAAATCAGCCCCAGCATTTT.

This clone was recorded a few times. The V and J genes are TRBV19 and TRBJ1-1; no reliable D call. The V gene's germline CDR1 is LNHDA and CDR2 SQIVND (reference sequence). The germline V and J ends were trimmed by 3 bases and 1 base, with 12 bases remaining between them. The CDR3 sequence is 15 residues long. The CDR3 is CASSIRHNKNTEAFF. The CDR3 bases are TGTGCCAGTAGTATCCGTCATAACAAGAACACTGAAGCTTTCTTT.

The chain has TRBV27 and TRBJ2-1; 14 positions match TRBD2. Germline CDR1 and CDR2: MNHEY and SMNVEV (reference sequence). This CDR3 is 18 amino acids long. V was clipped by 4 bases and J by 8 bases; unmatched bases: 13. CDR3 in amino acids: CASSSSGLAGEVTYEQFF. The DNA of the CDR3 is TGTGCCAGCAGTTCCTCGGGACTAGCGGGAGAAGTGACGTATGAGCAGTTCTTC.

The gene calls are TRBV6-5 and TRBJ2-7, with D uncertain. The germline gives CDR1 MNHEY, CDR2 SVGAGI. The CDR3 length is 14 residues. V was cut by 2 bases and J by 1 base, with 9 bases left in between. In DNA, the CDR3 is TGTGCCAGCAGTTACACGACTGGATCCTACGAGCAGTACTTC. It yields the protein CASSYTTGSYEQYF.

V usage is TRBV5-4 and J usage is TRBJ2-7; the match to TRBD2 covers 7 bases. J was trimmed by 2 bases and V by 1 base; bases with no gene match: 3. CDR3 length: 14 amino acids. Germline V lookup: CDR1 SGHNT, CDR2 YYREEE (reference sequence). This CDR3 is CASSLLGTTYEQYF. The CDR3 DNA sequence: TGTGCCAGCAGCTTGCTGGGGACTACCTACGAGCAGTACTTC.

Here the CDR3 DNA reads TGTGCCAGCAGCACCGGGACATCCCACTACGAGCAGTACTTC. This gives the protein CASSTGTSHYEQYF. The chain is built from TRBV2 and TRBJ2-7; tentative D call: TRBD1 (6 bases). This CDR3 is 14 amino acids long. CDR1 and CDR2 from the germline V gene are SNHLY and FYNNEI. V lost 6 bases, J lost 3 bases, and 15 bases lay in between.

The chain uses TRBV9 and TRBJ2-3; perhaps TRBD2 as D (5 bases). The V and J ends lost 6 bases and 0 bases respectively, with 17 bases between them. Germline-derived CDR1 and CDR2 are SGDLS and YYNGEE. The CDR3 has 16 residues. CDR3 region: CASTATGGWSTDTQYF. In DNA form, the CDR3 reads TGTGCCAGCACCGCTACCGGCGGGTGGAGCACAGATACGCAGTATTTT.

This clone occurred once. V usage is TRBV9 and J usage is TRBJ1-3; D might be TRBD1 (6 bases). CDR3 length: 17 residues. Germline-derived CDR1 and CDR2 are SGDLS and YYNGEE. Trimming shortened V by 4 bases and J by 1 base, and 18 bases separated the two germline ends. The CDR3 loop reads CASSLRGQGRSGNTIYF. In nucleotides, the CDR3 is TGTGCCAGCAGCCTGAGAGGCCAGGGGCGGTCTGGAAACACCATATATTTT.

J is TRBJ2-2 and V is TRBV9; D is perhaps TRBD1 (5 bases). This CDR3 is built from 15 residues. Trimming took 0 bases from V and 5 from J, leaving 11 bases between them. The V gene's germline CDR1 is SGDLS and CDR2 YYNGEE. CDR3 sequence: CASSVVDKRTGELFF. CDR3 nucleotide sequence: TGTGCCAGCAGCGTAGTGGACAAAAGGACCGGGGAGCTGTTTTTT.

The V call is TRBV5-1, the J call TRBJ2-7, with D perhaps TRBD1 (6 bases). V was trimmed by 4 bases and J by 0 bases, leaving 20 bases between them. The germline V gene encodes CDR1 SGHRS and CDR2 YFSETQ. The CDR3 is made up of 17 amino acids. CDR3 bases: TGCGCCAGCAGCCCCGGGACATCAGTTCGGAGCTCCTACGAGCAGTACTTC. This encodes CASSPGTSVRSSYEQYF.